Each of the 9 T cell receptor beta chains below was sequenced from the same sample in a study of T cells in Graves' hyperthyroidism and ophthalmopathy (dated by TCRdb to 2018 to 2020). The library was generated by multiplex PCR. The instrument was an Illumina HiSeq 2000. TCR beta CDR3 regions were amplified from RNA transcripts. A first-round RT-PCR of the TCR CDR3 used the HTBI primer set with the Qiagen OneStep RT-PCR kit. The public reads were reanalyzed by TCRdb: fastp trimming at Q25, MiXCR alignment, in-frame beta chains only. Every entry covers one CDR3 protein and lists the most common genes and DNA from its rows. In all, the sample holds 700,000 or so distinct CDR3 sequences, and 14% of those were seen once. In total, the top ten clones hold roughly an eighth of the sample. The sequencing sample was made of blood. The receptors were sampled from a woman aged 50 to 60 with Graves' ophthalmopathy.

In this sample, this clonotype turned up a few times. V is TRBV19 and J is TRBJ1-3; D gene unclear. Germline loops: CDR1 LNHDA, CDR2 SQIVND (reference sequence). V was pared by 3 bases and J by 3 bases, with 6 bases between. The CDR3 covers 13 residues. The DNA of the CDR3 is TGTGCCAGTAGTATTCTAGGTGGAAACACCATATATTTT. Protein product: CASSILGGNTIYF.

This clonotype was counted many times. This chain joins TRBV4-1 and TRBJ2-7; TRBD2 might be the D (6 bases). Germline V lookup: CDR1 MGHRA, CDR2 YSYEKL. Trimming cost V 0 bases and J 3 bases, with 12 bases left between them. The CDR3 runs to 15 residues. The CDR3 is CASSQEGGIGYEQYF. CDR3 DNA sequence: TGCGCCAGCAGCCAAGAGGGGGGTATTGGCTACGAGCAGTACTTC.

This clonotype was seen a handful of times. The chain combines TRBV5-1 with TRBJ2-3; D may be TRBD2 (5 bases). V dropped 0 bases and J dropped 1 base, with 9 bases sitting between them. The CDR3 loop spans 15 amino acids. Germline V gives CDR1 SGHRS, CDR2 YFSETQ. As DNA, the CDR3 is TGCGCCAGCAGCTTGGGGGGAGCCCGCACAGATACGCAGTATTTT. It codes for CASSLGGARTDTQYF.

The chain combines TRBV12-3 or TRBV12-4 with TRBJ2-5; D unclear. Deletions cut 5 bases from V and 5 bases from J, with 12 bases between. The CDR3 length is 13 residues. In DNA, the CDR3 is TGTGCCAGCAGTCCCTGGGGTTTGGAGACCCAGTACTTC. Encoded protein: CASSPWGLETQYF.

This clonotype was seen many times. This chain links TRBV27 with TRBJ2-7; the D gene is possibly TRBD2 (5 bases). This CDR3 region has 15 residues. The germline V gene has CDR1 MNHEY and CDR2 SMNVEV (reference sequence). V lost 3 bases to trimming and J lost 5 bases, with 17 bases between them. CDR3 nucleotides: TGTGCCAGCAGTTTTGGGAGACTACAAAGGCACGAGCAGTACTTC. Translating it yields CASSFGRLQRHEQYF.

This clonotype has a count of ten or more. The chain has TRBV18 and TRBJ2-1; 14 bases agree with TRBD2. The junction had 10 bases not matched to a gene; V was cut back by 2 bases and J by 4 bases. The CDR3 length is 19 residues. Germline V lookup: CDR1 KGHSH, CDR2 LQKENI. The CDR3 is CASSPMRGTSGSPYNEQFF. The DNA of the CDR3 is TGTGCCAGCTCACCAATGCGAGGGACTAGCGGGAGCCCATACAATGAGCAGTTCTTC.

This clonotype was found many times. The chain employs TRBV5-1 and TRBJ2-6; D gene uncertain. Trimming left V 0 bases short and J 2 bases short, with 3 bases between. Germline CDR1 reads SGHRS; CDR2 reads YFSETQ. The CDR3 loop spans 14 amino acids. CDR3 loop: CASSLATGANVLTF. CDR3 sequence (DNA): TGCGCCAGCAGCTTGGCTACTGGGGCCAACGTCCTGACTTTC.

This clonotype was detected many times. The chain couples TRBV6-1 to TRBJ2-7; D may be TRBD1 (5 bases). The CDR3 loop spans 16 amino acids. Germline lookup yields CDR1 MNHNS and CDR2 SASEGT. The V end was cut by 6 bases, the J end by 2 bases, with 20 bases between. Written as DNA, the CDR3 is TGTGCCAGCAGGAACCCAGGCCGTGACAGAACCTACGAGCAGTACTTC. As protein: CASRNPGRDRTYEQYF.

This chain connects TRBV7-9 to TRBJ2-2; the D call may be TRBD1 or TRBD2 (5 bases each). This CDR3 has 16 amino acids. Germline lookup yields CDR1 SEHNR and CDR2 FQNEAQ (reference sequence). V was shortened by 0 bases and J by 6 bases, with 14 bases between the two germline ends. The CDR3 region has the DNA TGTGCCAGCAGCTTAGCCCTCCAACTGGGGGCCGGGGAGCTGTTTTTT. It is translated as CASSLALQLGAGELFF.